This T cell receptor beta chain was sequenced during a study of PD-L1 blockade in urothelial cancer. At the level of the study: Males with urothelial cancer arising in the bladder constituted about 85% of the roughly 29 patients.

PCRs each included synthetic TCR analog templates spiked in. The repertoire was sequenced with immunoSEQ multiplex PCR; TCRdb's copy has only in-frame clones and lacks some. Found here are about 50,000 clones, roughly four fifths of them singletons; the top ten hold approximately 4%. Time point defined: pretreatment peripheral blood. This clonotype originated in a man aged 65-85 years with urothelial cancer. The starting material was PBMCs, obtained around atezolizumab (anti-PD-L1) treatment.

The chain's CDR3 is CASRDRGLSGELFF. The CDR3 coding sequence is TGTGCCAGCCGGGACAGGGGGTTGAGCGGGGAGCTGTTTTTT. This chain connects TRBV7-9 to TRBJ2-2; 11 bases are a match to TRBD1. In germline, CDR1 is SEHNR, CDR2 FQNEAQ (reference sequence). V dropped 8 bases and J dropped 7; count of bases not matched to a gene: 6. The CDR3 is 14 residues long.